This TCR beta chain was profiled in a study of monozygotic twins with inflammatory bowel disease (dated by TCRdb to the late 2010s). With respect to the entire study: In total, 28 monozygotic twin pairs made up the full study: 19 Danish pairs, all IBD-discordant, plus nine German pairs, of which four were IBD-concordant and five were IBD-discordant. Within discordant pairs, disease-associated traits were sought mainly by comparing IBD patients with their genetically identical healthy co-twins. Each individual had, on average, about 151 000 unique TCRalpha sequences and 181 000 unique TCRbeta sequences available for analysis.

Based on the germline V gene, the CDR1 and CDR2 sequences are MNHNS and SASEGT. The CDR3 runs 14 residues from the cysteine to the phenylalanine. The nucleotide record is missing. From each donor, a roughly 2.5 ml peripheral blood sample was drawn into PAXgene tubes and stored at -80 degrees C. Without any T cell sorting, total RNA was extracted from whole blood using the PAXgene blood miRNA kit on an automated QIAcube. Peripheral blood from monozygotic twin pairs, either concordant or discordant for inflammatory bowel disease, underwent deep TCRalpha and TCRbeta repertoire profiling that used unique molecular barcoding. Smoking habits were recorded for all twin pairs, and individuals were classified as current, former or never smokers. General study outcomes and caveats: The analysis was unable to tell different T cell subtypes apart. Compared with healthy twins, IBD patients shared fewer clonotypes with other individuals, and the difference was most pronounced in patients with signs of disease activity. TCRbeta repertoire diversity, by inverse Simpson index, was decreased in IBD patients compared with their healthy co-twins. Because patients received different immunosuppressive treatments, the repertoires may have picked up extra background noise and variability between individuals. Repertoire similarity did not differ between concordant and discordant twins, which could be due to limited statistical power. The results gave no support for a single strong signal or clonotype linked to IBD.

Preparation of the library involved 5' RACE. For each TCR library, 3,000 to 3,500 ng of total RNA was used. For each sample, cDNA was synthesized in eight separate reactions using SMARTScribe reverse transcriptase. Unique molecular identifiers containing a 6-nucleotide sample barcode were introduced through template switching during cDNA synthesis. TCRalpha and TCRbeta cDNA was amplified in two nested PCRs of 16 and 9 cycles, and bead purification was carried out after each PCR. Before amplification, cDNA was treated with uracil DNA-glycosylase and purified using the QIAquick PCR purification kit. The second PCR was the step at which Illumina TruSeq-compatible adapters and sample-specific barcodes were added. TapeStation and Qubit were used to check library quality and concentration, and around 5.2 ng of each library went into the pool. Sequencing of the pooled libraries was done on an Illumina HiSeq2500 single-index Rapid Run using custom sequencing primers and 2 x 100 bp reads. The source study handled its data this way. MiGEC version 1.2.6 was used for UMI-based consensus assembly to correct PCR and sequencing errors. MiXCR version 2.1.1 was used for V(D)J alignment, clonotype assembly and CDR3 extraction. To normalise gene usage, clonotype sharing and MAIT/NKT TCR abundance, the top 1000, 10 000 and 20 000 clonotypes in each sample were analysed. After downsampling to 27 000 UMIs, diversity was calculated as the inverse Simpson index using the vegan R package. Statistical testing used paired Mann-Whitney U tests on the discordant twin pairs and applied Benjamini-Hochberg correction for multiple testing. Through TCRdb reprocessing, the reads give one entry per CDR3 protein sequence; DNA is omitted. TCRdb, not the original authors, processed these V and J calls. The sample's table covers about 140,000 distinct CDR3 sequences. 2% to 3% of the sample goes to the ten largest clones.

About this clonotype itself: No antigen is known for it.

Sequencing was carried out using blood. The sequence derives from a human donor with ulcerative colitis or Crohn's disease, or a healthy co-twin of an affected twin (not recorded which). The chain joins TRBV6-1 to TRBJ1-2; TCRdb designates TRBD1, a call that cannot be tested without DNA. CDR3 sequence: CASREIQGRGGYTF.